The clone carrying this TCR beta chain is classed as medium-sized (0.01 to 0.1%). Antigen specificity is unknown. The length of the CDR3 is 11 residues. The germline CDR1 and CDR2 sequences are SQVTM and ANQGSEA. The V and J ends lost 3 bases and 4 bases respectively, with 6 bases between them. This entry belongs to a study of T cell clonotyping in hematopoietic cell transplantation. Using immunoSEQ multiplex PCR, the repertoire was profiled, and TCRdb retains in-frame clones only, with some absent. The sample lists about 4,400 clones, around 17% occurring once. Study-wide points: Broader posttransplant TCR repertoire diversity was predicted by graft donor and pretransplant recipient Inverse Simpson Index values.

This chain links TRBV29-1 with TRBJ1-1, with D possibly matching TRBD1 (5 bases). The sequenced sample was PBMCs, obtained 180 days after allogeneic stem cell transplant. This receptor was taken from a male patient aged 18 to 35 who had an allogeneic stem cell transplant, so the T cells may come from the graft donor. Some clones in this sample may be carry-over from other donors' samples. CDR3 region: CSVDRATEAFF. CDR3 DNA: TGCAGCGTTGACAGGGCCACTGAAGCTTTCTTT.